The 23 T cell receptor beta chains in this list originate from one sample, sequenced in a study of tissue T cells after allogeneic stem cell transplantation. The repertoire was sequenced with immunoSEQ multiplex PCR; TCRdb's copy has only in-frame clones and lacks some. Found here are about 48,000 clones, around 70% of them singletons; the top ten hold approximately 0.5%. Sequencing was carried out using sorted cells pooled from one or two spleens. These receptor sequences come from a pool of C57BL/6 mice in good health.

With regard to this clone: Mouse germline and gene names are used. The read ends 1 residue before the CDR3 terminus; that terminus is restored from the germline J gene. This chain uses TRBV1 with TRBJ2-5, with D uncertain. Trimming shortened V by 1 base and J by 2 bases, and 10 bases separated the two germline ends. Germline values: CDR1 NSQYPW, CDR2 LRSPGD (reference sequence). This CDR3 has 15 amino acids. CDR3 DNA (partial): TGCACCTGCAGTGCAGCTAAACAGACCCAAGACACCCAGTAC. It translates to CTCSAAKQTQDTQY. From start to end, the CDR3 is CTCSAAKQTQDTQYF.

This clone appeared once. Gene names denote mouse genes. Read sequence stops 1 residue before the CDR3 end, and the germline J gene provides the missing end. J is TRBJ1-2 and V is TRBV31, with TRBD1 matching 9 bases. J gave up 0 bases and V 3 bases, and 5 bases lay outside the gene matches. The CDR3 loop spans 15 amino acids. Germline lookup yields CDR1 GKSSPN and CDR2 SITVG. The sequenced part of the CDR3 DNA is TGTGCCTGGAGCGCGGGGACAGGGTCAAACTCCGACTACACC. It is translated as CAWSAGTGSNSDYT. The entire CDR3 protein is CAWSAGTGSNSDYTF.

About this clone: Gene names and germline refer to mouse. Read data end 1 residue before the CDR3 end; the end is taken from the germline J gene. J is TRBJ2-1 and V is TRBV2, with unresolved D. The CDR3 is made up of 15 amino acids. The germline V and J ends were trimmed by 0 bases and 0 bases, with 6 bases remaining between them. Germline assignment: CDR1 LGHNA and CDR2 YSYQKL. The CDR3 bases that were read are TGTGCCAGCAGCCAAGACTACTATAACTATGCTGAGCAGTTC. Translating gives CASSQDYYNYAEQF. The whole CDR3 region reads CASSQDYYNYAEQFF.

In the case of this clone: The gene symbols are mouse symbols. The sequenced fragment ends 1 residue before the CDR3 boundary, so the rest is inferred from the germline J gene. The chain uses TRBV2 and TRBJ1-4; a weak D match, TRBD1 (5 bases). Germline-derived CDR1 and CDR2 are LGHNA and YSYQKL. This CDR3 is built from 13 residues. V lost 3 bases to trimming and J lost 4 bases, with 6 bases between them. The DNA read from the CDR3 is TGTGCCAGCAGCCAGCAGGGCAACGAAAGATTATTT. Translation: CASSQQGNERLF. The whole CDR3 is CASSQQGNERLFF.

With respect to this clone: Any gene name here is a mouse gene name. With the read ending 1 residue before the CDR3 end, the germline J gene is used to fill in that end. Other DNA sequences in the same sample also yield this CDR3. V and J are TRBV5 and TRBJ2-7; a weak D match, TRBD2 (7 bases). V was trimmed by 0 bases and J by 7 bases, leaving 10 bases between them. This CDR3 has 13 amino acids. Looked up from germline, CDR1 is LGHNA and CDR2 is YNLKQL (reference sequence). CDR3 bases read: TGTGCCAGCAGCCAAGATAGGGGGGGGGAACAGTAC. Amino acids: CASSQDRGGEQY. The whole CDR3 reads CASSQDRGGEQYF.

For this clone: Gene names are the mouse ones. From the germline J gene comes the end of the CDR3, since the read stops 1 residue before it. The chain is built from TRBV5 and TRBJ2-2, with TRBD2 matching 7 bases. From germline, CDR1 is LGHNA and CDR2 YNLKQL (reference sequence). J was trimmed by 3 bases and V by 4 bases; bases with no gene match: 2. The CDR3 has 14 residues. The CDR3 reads CASSRLGDTGQLYF. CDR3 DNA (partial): TGTGCCAGCAGCCGACTGGGAGACACCGGGCAGCTCTAC.

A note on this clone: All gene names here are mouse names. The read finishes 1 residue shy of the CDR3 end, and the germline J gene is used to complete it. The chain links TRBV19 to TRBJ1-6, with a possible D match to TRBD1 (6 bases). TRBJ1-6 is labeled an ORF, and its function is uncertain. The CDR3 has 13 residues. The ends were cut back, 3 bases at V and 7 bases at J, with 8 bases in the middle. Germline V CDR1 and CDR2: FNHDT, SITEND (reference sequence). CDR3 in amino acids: CASSNRVNSPLYF. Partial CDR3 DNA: TGTGCCAGCAGTAACAGGGTGAATTCGCCCCTCTAC.

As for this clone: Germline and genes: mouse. This CDR3 is CASSLDRATEVFF. CDR3 DNA (partial): TGTGCCAGCTCTCTCGACAGGGCCACAGAAGTCTTC. The rearrangement uses TRBV12-1 and TRBJ1-1, with 7 bases lining up with TRBD1. The CDR3 is cut off 1 residue early in the read; its end comes from the germline J gene. V was clipped by 0 bases and J by 4 bases; unmatched bases: 1. The CDR3 runs 13 residues. Germline V CDR1 and CDR2: SGHSN, HYEKVE.

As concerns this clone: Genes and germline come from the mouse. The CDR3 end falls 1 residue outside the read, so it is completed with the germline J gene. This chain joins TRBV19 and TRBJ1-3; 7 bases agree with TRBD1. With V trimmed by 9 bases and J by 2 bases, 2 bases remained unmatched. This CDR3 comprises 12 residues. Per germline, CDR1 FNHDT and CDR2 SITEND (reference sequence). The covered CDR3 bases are TGTGCCACCCAGGGGGCTGGAAATACGCTCTAT. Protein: CATQGAGNTLY. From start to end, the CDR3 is CATQGAGNTLYF.

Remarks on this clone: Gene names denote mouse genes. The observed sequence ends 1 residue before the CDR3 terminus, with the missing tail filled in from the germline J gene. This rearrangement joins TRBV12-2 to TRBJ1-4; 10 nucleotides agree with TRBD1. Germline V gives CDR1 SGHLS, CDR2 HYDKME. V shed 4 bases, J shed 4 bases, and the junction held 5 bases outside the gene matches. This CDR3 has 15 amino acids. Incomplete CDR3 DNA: TGTGCCAGCTCCCCCGACAGGGGGCTCAACGAAAGATTATTT. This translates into CASSPDRGLNERLF. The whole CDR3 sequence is CASSPDRGLNERLFF.

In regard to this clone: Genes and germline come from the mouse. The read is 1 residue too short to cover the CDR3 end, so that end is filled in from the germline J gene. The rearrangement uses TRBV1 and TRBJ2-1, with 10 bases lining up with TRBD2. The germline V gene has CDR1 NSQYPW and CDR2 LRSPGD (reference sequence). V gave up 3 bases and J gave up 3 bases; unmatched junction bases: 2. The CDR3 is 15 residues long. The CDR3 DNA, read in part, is TGCACCTGCAGTGCCCGGGACTGGGGCTATGCTGAGCAGTTC. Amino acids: CTCSARDWGYAEQF. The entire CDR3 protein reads CTCSARDWGYAEQFF.

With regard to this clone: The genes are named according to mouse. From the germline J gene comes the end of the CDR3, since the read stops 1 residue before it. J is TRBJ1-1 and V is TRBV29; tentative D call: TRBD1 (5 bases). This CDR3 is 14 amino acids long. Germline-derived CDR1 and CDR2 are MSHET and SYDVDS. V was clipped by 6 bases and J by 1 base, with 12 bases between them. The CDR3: CASSTTDRNTEVFF. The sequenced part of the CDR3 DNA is TGTGCTAGCAGCACCACCGACAGGAACACAGAAGTCTTC.

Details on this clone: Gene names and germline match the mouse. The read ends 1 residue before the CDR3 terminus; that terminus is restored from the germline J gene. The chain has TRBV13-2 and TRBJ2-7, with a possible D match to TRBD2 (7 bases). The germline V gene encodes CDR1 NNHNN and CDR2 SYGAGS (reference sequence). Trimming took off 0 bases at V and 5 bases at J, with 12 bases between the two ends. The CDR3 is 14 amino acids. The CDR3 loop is CASGDAGGGDEQYF. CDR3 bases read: TGTGCCAGCGGTGATGCGGGAGGGGGGGATGAACAGTAC.

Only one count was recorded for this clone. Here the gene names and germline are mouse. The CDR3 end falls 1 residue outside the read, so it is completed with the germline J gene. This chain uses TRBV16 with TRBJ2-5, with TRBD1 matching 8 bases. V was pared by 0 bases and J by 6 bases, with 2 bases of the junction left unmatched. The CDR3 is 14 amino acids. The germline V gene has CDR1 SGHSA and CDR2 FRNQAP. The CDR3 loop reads CASSLERTGDTQYF. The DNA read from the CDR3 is TGTGCAAGCAGCTTAGAAAGGACAGGGGACACCCAGTAC.

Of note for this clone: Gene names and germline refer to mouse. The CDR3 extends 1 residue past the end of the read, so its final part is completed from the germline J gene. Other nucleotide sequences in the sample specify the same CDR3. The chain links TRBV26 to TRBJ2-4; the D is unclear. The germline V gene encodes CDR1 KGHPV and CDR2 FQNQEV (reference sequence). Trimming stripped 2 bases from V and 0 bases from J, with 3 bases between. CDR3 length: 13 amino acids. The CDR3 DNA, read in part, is TGTGCCAGCAGTCTGGACAGTCAAAACACCTTGTAC. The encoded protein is CASSLDSQNTLY. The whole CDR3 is CASSLDSQNTLYF.

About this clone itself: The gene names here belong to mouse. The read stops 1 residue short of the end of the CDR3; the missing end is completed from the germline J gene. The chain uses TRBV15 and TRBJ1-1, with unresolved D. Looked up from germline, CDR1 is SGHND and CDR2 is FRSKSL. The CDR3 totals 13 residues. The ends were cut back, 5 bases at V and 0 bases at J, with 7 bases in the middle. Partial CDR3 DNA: TGTGCCAGCAGTCACAGTGCAAACACAGAAGTCTTC. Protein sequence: CASSHSANTEVF. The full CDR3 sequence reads CASSHSANTEVFF.

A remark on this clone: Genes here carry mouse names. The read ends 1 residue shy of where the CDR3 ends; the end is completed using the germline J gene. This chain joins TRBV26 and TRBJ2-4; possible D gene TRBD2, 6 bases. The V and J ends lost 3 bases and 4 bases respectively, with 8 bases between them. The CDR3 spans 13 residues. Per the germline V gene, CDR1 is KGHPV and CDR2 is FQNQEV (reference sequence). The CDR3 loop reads CASSLPGENTLYF. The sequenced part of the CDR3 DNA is TGTGCCAGCAGTCTTCCTGGGGAAAACACCTTGTAC.

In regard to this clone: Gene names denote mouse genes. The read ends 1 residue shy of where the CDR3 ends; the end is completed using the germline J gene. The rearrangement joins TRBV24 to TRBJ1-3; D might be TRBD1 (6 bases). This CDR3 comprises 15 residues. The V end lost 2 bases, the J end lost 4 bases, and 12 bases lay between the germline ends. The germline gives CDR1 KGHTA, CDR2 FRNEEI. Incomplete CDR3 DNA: TGTGCCAGCAGTCTGCGAGGGGGGGAGGGAAATACGCTCTAT. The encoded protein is CASSLRGGEGNTLY. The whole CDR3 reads CASSLRGGEGNTLYF.

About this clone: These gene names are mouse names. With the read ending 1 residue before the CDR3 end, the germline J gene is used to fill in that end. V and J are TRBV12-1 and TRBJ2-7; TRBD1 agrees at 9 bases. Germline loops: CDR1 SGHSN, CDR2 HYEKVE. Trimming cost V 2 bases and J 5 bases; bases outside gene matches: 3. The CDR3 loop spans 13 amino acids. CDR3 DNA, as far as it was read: TGTGCCAGCTCTCGGGACAGGGAAAATGAACAGTAC. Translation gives CASSRDRENEQY. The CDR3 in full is CASSRDRENEQYF.

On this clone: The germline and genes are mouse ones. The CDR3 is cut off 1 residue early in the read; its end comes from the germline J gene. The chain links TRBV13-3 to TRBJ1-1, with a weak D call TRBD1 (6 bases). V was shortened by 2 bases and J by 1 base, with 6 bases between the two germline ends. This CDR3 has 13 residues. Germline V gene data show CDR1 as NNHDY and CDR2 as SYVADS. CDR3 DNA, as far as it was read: TGTGCCAGCAGTGAGACAGGAAACACAGAAGTCTTC. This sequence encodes CASSETGNTEVF. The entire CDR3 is CASSETGNTEVFF.

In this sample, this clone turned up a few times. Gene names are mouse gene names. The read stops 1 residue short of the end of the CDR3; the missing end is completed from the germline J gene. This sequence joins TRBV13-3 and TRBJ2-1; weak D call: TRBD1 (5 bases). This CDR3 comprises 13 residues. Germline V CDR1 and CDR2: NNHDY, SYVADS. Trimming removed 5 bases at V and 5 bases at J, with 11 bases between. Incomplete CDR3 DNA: TGTGCCAGCAGCCAGGGAAGGGATGCTGAGCAGTTC. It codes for CASSQGRDAEQF. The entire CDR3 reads CASSQGRDAEQFF.

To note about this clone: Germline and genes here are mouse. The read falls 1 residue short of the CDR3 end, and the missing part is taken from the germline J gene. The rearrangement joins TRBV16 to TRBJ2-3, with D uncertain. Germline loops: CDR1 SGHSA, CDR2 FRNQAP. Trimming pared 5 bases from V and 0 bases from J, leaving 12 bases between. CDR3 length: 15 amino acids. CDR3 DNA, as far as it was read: TGTGCAAGCAGCCCTCCGACAACTAGTGCAGAAACGCTGTAT. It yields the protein CASSPPTTSAETLY. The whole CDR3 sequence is CASSPPTTSAETLYF. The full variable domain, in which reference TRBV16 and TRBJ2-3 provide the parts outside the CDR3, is NAGVIQTPRHKVTGKGQEATLWCEPISGHSAVFWYRQTIVQGLEFLTYFRNQAPIDDSGMPKERFSAQMPNQSHSTLKIQSTQPQDSAVYLCASSPPTTSAETLYFGSGTRLTVL.

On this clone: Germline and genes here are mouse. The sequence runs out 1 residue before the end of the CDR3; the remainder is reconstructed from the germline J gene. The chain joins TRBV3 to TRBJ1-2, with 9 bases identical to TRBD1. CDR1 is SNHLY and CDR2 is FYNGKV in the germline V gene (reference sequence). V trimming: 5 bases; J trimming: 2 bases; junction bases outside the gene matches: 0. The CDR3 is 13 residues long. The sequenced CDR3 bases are TGTGCCAGCAGCGGGACAGGGAACTCCGACTACACC. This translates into CASSGTGNSDYT. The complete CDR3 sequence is CASSGTGNSDYTF.